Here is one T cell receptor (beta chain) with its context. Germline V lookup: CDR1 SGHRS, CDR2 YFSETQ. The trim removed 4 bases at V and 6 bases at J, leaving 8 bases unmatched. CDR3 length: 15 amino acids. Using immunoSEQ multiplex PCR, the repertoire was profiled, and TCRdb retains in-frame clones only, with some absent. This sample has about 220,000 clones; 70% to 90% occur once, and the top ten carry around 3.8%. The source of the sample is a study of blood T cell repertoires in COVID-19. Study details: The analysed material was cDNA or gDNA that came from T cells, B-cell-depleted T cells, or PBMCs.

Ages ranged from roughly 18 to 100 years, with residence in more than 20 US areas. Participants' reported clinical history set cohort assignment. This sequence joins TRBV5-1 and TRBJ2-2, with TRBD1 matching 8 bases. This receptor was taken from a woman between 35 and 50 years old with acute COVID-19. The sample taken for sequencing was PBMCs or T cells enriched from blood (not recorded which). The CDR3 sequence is CASSRGTGQAGELFF. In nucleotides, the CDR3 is TGCGCCAGCAGCCGAGGGACAGGCCAAGCCGGGGAGCTGTTTTTT.